This T cell receptor beta chain came from a study of siplizumab effects on memory and regulatory T cells. Points from the study as a whole: Tregs that proliferated in siplizumab cultures did not have their suppressive function confirmed.

Germline CDR1 LNHDA, CDR2 SQIVND (reference sequence). Trimming at V came to 2 bases and at J to 8 bases, leaving 5 bases not matched to a gene. The CDR3 contains 14 residues. Profiled with immunoSEQ multiplex PCR; TCRdb holds only in-frame clones, not every one. The repertoire has over 90,000 clones, roughly 90% of them found once; the top ten carry more than 0.95%. Concerning this clone: The target antigen is unknown.

Specimen: CD4+ T cells sorted from blood. The chain employs TRBV19 and TRBJ2-1; 8 nucleotides agree with TRBD2. This clonotype was obtained from a human donor in good health. The DNA of the CDR3 is TGTGCCAGTAGTATACGGGCGGGGGGCTATGAGCAGTTCTTC. Its translation: CASSIRAGGYEQFF.